One TCR beta chain is described in this entry. Thawed PBMCs were FACS-sorted into unstimulated CD4+CD25+CD127- regulatory T cells, CD4+CD25- non-regulatory cells, CD4 and CD8 cells. The sample originates from a study of Tregs in tolerant kidney transplant recipients. The data were produced by immunoSEQ multiplex PCR, yet TCRdb's version contains in-frame clones alone and is incomplete. The data hold about 88,000 clones, with approximately 90% observed a single time. The CDR3 extends over 14 amino acids. The V and J ends lost 4 bases and 4 bases respectively, with 10 bases between them. CDR1 is MNHEY and CDR2 is SMNVEV in the germline V gene (reference sequence).

The V and J genes are TRBV27 and TRBJ2-2; D is perhaps TRBD2 (5 bases). The source is a human donor in good health. The material sequenced was CD8+ T cells from blood. The CDR3 protein is CASSSRRLTGELFF. CDR3 coding DNA: TGTGCCAGCAGTTCTCGGAGGCTCACCGGGGAGCTGTTTTTT.